Below, 32 T cell receptor beta chains from the same sample are listed, as sequenced in a study of Ad26.COV2.S vaccination and SARS-CoV-2 variants. Treatment indicated: 15 to 20 received Ad26.COV2.S at low or high dose, single or two shots; several received placebo; per-sample allocation not given. The study sampled participants on day 63 after the first vaccine or placebo injection. The data were produced by immunoSEQ multiplex PCR, yet TCRdb's version contains in-frame clones alone and is incomplete. The table includes under 550,000 clones, approximately 90% detected once. This sample comprised peripheral blood, obtained in a trial of Ad26.COV2.S vaccine versus placebo. These receptors all stem from a person between 18 and 60 years old who received the Ad26.COV2.S COVID-19 vaccine or a placebo.

J is TRBJ2-7 and V is TRBV23-1; D gene uncertain. TRBV23-1 is placed among ORFs of uncertain function. CDR3 length: 14 amino acids. V dropped 3 bases and J dropped 10 bases, with 19 bases sitting between them. The chain's CDR3 is CASSHLIVGPIQYF. CDR3 in DNA: TGCGCCAGCAGTCATTTAATTGTAGGGCCAATTCAGTACTTC.

This clone was recorded only once. The V gene is TRBV6-6, the J gene TRBJ1-1; no reliable D call. The CDR3 is 15 amino acids. V was pared by 7 bases and J by 0 bases, with 15 bases between. Germline V gene sequence: CDR1 MNHNY, CDR2 SVGAGI (reference sequence). The CDR3: CASTYSREMNTEAFF. CDR3 nucleotides: TGTGCCAGCACCTACTCGAGAGAAATGAACACTGAAGCTTTCTTT.

This clone has just a few counts. The chain combines TRBV30 with TRBJ1-5, with a possible D match to TRBD1 (5 bases). This CDR3 comprises 12 residues. With 7 bases removed from V and 7 bases from J, the gap between germline ends came to 14 bases. Germline values: CDR1 GTSNPN, CDR2 SVGIG (reference sequence). The CDR3 sequence is CAYTIQGQPQHF. CDR3 coding DNA: TGTGCCTATACAATTCAGGGCCAGCCCCAGCATTTT.

This chain connects TRBV4-1 to TRBJ2-1; D could derive from TRBD1 or TRBD2 (6 bases each). V dropped 2 bases and J dropped 10 bases, with 21 bases sitting between them. The CDR3 runs 16 residues. Germline V gives CDR1 MGHRA, CDR2 YSYEKL. DNA of the CDR3: TGCGCCAGCAGCCAATCTGGGACACATCTCGGAGGGGAGCAGTTCTTC. This translates into CASSQSGTHLGGEQFF.

This chain connects TRBV5-4 to TRBJ1-3; D is possibly TRBD1 (6 bases). From germline, CDR1 is SGHNT and CDR2 YYREEE (reference sequence). Trimming cost V 4 bases and J 2 bases, with 16 bases left between them. This CDR3 is 16 amino acids long. CDR3 in amino acids: CASSLRAGAAGNTIYF. The CDR3 nucleotides read TGTGCCAGCAGCCTACGGGCGGGGGCCGCTGGAAACACCATATATTTT.

The chain is built from TRBV19 and TRBJ2-4, with a tentative D call TRBD1 (5 bases). Deletions cut 5 bases from V and 2 bases from J, with 10 bases between. Germline lookup yields CDR1 LNHDA and CDR2 SQIVND (reference sequence). The CDR3 is 14 residues long. CDR3 in DNA: TGTGCCAGTAGTTTCCAGGGTTCCAAAAACATTCAGTACTTC. Translated: CASSFQGSKNIQYF.

The CDR3 sequence: CASSERAGTYSEQYF. For the CDR3, the DNA is TGCGCCAGCAGTGAGCGGGCAGGGACCTACAGCGAGCAGTACTTC. V is TRBV10-1 and J is TRBJ2-7; TRBD1 or TRBD2 may be the D gene (5 bases each). Looked up from germline, CDR1 is WNHNN and CDR2 is SYGVQD (reference sequence). Trimming pared 2 bases from V and 6 bases from J, leaving 17 bases between. The CDR3 length is 15 residues.

The gene calls are TRBV5-6 and TRBJ1-5; TRBD1 matches at 9 bases. This CDR3 has 16 amino acids. V lost 1 base and J lost 4; bases outside the gene matches: 6. CDR1 SGHDT and CDR2 YYEEEE come from the germline V gene. The CDR3 sequence: CASSLRTGVINQPQHF. The CDR3 DNA sequence: TGTGCCAGCAGCTTGAGGACAGGGGTGATTAATCAGCCCCAGCATTTT.

This clone has more than one count but fewer than ten. The chain recombines TRBV12-3 or TRBV12-4 with TRBJ2-7, with no clear D. The CDR3 extends over 12 amino acids. V gave up 6 bases and J gave up 2 bases, with 8 bases separating them. CDR3 DNA sequence: TGTGCCAGCAGCTCAAATACCTACGAGCAGTACTTC. It codes for CASSSNTYEQYF.

This chain joins TRBV6-2 or TRBV6-3 and TRBJ1-5; tentative D call: TRBD1 (5 bases). The germline CDR1 and CDR2 sequences are MNHEY and SVGEGT. The V gene lost 2 bases and the J gene lost 1 base, with 18 bases spanning the gap. CDR3 length equals 18 residues. The DNA of the CDR3 is TGTGCCAGCAGTTACACGGTTATGGGGGAGGGGAGCAATCAGCCCCAGCATTTT. Translating it yields CASSYTVMGEGSNQPQHF.

The chain recombines TRBV25-1 with TRBJ1-1; 7 bases map to TRBD1. CDR1 and CDR2 (germline): MGHDK, SYGVNS. The J segment lost 1 base and the V segment lost 4 bases, leaving 9 bases of the junction unmatched. The CDR3 runs 16 residues. CDR3 residues: CASSAVTGDWNTEAFF. In nucleotides, the CDR3 is TGTGCCAGCAGTGCCGTAACAGGGGATTGGAACACTGAAGCTTTCTTT. The complete variable domain, with remaining parts taken from reference TRBV25-1 and TRBJ1-1, reads EADIYQTPRYLVIGTGKKITLECSQTMGHDKMYWYQQDPGMELHLIHYSYGVNSTEKGDLSSESTVSRIRTEHFPLTLESARPSHTSQYLCASSAVTGDWNTEAFFGQGTRLTVV.

The chain employs TRBV7-9 and TRBJ2-7; a possible D gene is TRBD2 (6 bases). Germline V CDR1 and CDR2: SEHNR, FQNEAQ (reference sequence). This CDR3 has 15 residues. The V and J ends lost 4 bases and 0 bases respectively, with 13 bases between them. CDR3 DNA sequence: TGTGCCAGCAGCTCCCACGGGACTGGCTCCTACGAGCAGTACTTC. Its translation: CASSSHGTGSYEQYF.

The chain joins TRBV7-2 to TRBJ2-1; no firm D call. V was shortened by 3 bases and J by 4 bases, with 16 bases between the two germline ends. The CDR3 loop spans 16 amino acids. Germline V gene lookup returns CDR1 SGHTA and CDR2 FQGNSA. CDR3 in DNA: TGTGCCAGCAGCTTCCGGTCCACAGAGAGGTACAATGAGCAGTTCTTC. Its translation is CASSFRSTERYNEQFF. Filled out from reference TRBV7-2 and TRBJ2-1, the complete variable domain reads GAGVSQSPSNKVTEKGKDVELRCDPISGHTALYWYRQSLGQGLEFLIYFQGNSAPDKSGLPSDRFSAERTGGSVSTLTIQRTQQEDSAVYLCASSFRSTERYNEQFFGPGTRLTVL.

The J gene is TRBJ2-7, the V gene TRBV6-2 or TRBV6-3; 12 nucleotides match TRBD2. CDR1 MNHEY and CDR2 SVGEGT come from the germline V gene. The J segment lost 4 bases and the V segment lost 6 bases, leaving 7 bases of the junction unmatched. CDR3 size: 15 residues. Here the CDR3 reads CASSHTGLAGYEQYF. The CDR3 DNA sequence: TGTGCCAGCAGCCACACCGGACTAGCGGGATACGAGCAGTACTTC.

CDR3 loop: CASRVTGTSGSGGELFF. In DNA, the CDR3 is TGTGCCAGCAGAGTTACCGGGACTAGCGGGAGTGGCGGGGAGCTGTTTTTT. The chain carries TRBV7-6 and TRBJ2-2, with 14 bases lining up with TRBD2. The germline V gene has CDR1 SGHVS and CDR2 FNYEAQ. The CDR3 runs 17 residues. Trimming at V came to 6 bases and at J to 7 bases, leaving 10 bases not matched to a gene.

This chain links TRBV5-1 with TRBJ1-3; unclear D gene. V was shortened by 2 bases and J by 0 bases, with 18 bases between the two germline ends. The length of the CDR3 is 18 residues. Germline values: CDR1 SGHRS, CDR2 YFSETQ. CDR3 protein: CASSLSLRSGISGNTIYF. The CDR3 region has the DNA TGCGCCAGCAGCTTAAGCCTCCGTTCCGGGATCTCTGGAAACACCATATATTTT.

The chain recombines TRBV9 with TRBJ1-1, with 12 nucleotides matching TRBD1. The germline V gene encodes CDR1 SGDLS and CDR2 YYNGEE. The ends lost 3 bases at V and 5 bases at J; junction bases unmatched: 14. This CDR3 spans 18 amino acids. CDR3 in amino acids: CASSASLGTGGGRTEAFF. The CDR3 coding sequence is TGTGCCAGCAGCGCGTCTTTGGGGACAGGGGGCGGGAGGACTGAAGCTTTCTTT. Filled out from reference TRBV9 and TRBJ1-1, the complete variable domain reads DSGVTQTPKHLITATGQRVTLRCSPRSGDLSVYWYQQSLDQGLQFLIQYYNGEERAKGNILERFSAQQFPDLHSELNLSSLELGDSALYFCASSASLGTGGGRTEAFFGQGTRLTVV.

V gene TRBV14 combines with J gene TRBJ2-7; 10 bases are a match to TRBD1. The V gene's germline CDR1 is SGHDN and CDR2 FVKESK. The CDR3 has 15 amino acids. V dropped 4 bases and J dropped 4; count of bases not matched to a gene: 7. The CDR3 sequence is CASSLGQGGLYEQYF. The CDR3 DNA reads TGTGCCAGCAGCCTCGGACAGGGGGGCCTTTACGAGCAGTACTTC.

CDR3 nucleotide sequence: TGTGCCAGCGGACAGGGAGCTAACTACGAGCAGTACTTC. Protein sequence: CASGQGANYEQYF. The chain couples TRBV7-2 to TRBJ2-7; 8 bases are a match to TRBD1. CDR3 size: 13 residues. Germline CDR1 and CDR2: SGHTA and FQGNSA. V lost 8 bases and J lost 3; bases outside the gene matches: 6.

The chain recombines TRBV5-1 with TRBJ1-3; a weak D match, TRBD1 (6 bases). The CDR3 is 16 amino acids. Trimming cost V 0 bases and J 0 bases, with 10 bases left between them. CDR1 is SGHRS, CDR2 YFSETQ, per germline. This chain's CDR3 is CASSLAGQPSGNTIYF. DNA for the CDR3: TGCGCCAGCAGCTTGGCCGGACAGCCCTCTGGAAACACCATATATTTT.

The chain carries TRBV28 and TRBJ2-1; 10 bases match TRBD2. The CDR3 runs to 17 residues. V lost 8 bases and J lost 8; bases outside the gene matches: 18. Germline CDR1 and CDR2: MDHEN and SYDVKM. The CDR3 spells CASEASGRGGWWDEQFF. The DNA for the CDR3 is TGTGCCAGCGAGGCTAGCGGGAGAGGGGGGTGGTGGGATGAGCAGTTCTTC.

V is TRBV7-6 and J is TRBJ2-3; 8 nucleotides agree with TRBD2. This CDR3 comprises 15 residues. Germline values: CDR1 SGHVS, CDR2 FNYEAQ. V lost 5 bases, J lost 0 bases, and 4 bases stayed unmatched. The CDR3 here is CASSQTSASTDTQYF. In DNA, the CDR3 is TGTGCCAGCAGCCAGACTAGCGCAAGCACAGATACGCAGTATTTT.

Here the CDR3 DNA reads TGTGCCAGCAGTCCTAGGACTAGCGTTGAAAGTACTGAGCAGTTCTTC. Its translation is CASSPRTSVESTEQFF. V gene TRBV27 combines with J gene TRBJ2-1; 9 nucleotides align to TRBD2. The CDR3 is made up of 16 amino acids. CDR1 and CDR2 from the germline V gene are MNHEY and SMNVEV (reference sequence). Unmatched junction bases numbered 14, after V lost 5 bases and J lost 9 bases.

This chain uses TRBV24-1 with TRBJ2-5; D may be TRBD1 (6 bases). Germline assignment: CDR1 KGHDR and CDR2 SFDVKD. V gave up 4 bases and J gave up 2 bases, with 19 bases separating them. This CDR3 is 17 amino acids long. CDR3 region: CATSEGHGLGFQETQYF. The CDR3 bases are TGTGCCACCAGTGAGGGACACGGCTTAGGTTTTCAAGAGACCCAGTACTTC.

In this sample, this clone turned up once. The chain has TRBV6-6 and TRBJ2-7; D possibly corresponds to TRBD2 (5 bases). CDR3 length: 16 residues. V was clipped by 3 bases and J by 0 bases, with 15 bases between them. Germline V gives CDR1 MNHNY, CDR2 SVGAGI (reference sequence). Here the CDR3 reads CASSYWRSFGSYEQYF. The CDR3 DNA sequence: TGTGCCAGCAGTTATTGGAGGTCCTTCGGCTCCTACGAGCAGTACTTC.

On this clone itself: Other DNA variants within this sample encode the same CDR3. The chain has TRBV12-3 or TRBV12-4 and TRBJ2-7; D not certain. V lost 1 base and J 6 bases, leaving 4 bases between the germline ends. This CDR3 has 11 residues. The CDR3 loop is CASSLGGEQYF. CDR3 DNA: TGTGCCAGCAGTTTAGGGGGCGAGCAGTACTTC.

V usage is TRBV4-2 and J usage is TRBJ2-5; 11 bases line up with TRBD2. Per germline, CDR1 LGHNA and CDR2 YNFKEQ. This CDR3 is 16 amino acids long. J was trimmed by 5 bases and V by 3 bases; bases with no gene match: 8. The CDR3, as DNA: TGTGCCAGCAGCCACCCCTTAGCGGGAGGGGAGGAGACCCAGTACTTC. As protein: CASSHPLAGGEETQYF.

The J gene is TRBJ2-3, the V gene TRBV30; 11 bases agree with TRBD2. The CDR3 covers 15 residues. Germline V gene lookup returns CDR1 GTSNPN and CDR2 SVGIG (reference sequence). Trimming removed 7 bases from V and 7 bases from J; junction bases left unmatched: 13. Here the CDR3 reads CASHLTSGSLNTQYF. The CDR3 DNA sequence: TGTGCCTCGCACTTAACTAGCGGGAGTTTAAATACGCAGTATTTT.

The CDR3 protein is CASSPAISTDTQYF. The CDR3, as DNA: TGTGCCAGCTCACCCGCTATTAGCACAGATACGCAGTATTTT. The chain links TRBV18 to TRBJ2-3; D not resolved. CDR3 size: 14 residues. Germline V CDR1 and CDR2: KGHSH, LQKENI. Trimming pared 3 bases from V and 0 bases from J, leaving 7 bases between.

The chain recombines TRBV5-1 with TRBJ1-2; D uncertain. Germline-derived CDR1 and CDR2 are SGHRS and YFSETQ. Deletions cut 2 bases from V and 2 bases from J, with 19 bases between. This CDR3 is 17 amino acids long. In DNA, the CDR3 is TGCGCCAGCAGCTTCCAAGGAGGAGGGCAGCTAAACTATGGCTACACCTTC. Its protein product is CASSFQGGGQLNYGYTF.

The rearrangement links TRBV18 to TRBJ2-3; 7 bases line up with TRBD1. Trimming cost V 3 bases and J 1 base; bases outside gene matches: 10. Germline values: CDR1 KGHSH, CDR2 LQKENI. The CDR3 length is 17 residues. As DNA, the CDR3 is TGTGCCAGCTCACCGTATACAGGGGAAGGAGGCACAGATACGCAGTATTTT. Amino acid sequence: CASSPYTGEGGTDTQYF.

V usage is TRBV2 and J usage is TRBJ1-2; TRBD1 matches at 9 bases. The V gene end was trimmed by 7 bases and the J gene end by 5 bases; junction bases not matched to a gene: 8. This CDR3 comprises 14 residues. Germline CDR1 SNHLY, CDR2 FYNNEI. The CDR3 loop reads CASTRDREIYGYTF. DNA for the CDR3: TGTGCCAGCACCCGGGACAGGGAAATATATGGCTACACCTTC.